This T cell receptor beta chain is drawn from a study of CD8+CD57+ T cells in acquired aplastic anemia. Study information: The sorted CD4+ and CD8+ cells yielded an average around 3.2 ug of DNA.

CDR1 is SGHRS, CDR2 YFSETQ, per germline. The V gene end was trimmed by 1 base and the J gene end by 5 bases; junction bases not matched to a gene: 5. This CDR3 comprises 15 residues. Patients sequenced had flow cytometry evidence of CD8+CD57+ cell expansion. With no exception, the patients had severe acquired aplastic anemia. Notes on the study in general: The number of CD8+ CDR3 sequences shared by patients and controls was roughly 30. No significant difference in CD8+ Simpson's diversity was found between patients and controls.

TCR beta VDJ combinations and CDR3 sequences were profiled from genomic DNA. TCRdb called the reads again in MiXCR, with one record for every CDR3 protein. The sample records 310,000 or so distinct CDR3 sequences, approximately 60% being singletons. To note about this clonotype: Its antigen remains unidentified.

Source material: sorted CD4+, CD8+, or CD8+CD57+ T cells (not recorded which) from PBMCs. The TCR originated in a human donor with aplastic anemia. The V and J genes are TRBV5-1 and TRBJ1-5; TRBD1 agrees at 8 bases. The CDR3: CASSLSGQGDQPQHF. CDR3 nucleotides: TGCGCCAGCAGCTTGAGTGGACAGGGTGATCAGCCCCAGCATTTT.